The text below deals with one TCR beta chain. This sample is drawn from a study of blood T cell repertoires in COVID-19. Study details: Italy, Spain and the United States were the sources of the convalescent and acute COVID-19 samples. In each case, the material was cDNA or gDNA derived from T cells, B-cell-depleted T cells, or PBMCs.

Looked up from germline, CDR1 is SGHAT and CDR2 is FQNNGV. This CDR3 is 16 amino acids long. V gave up 3 bases and J gave up 4 bases; unmatched junction bases: 11. Original data processing: Reference gene primers were amplified, and this amplification served to estimate nucleated cell counts. The table came from immunoSEQ multiplex PCR; TCRdb's copy has only in-frame clones and leaves some out. That table is the source of V, J and clone size, and D and trimming were worked out from the DNA. The sample yields tens of thousands of clones, around 80% seen once. The sequencing input was peripheral blood. J is TRBJ1-2 and V is TRBV11-2, with 7 bases lining up with TRBD1. The receptor was derived from a human donor in a cohort sampled during active COVID-19. The DNA for the CDR3 is TGTGCCAGCAGCTTCGGACAGGACCTTAACACCTATGGCTACACCTTC. It codes for CASSFGQDLNTYGYTF.